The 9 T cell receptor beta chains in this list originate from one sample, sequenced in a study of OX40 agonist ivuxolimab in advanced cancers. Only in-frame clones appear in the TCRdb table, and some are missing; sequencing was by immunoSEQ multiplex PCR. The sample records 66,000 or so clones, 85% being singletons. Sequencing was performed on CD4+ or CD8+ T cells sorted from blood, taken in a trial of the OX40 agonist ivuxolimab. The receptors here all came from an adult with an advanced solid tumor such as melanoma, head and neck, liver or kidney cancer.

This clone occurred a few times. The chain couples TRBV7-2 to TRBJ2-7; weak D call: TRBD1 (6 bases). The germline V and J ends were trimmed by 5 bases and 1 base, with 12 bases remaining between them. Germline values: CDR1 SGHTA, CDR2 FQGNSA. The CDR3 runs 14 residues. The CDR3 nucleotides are TGTGCCAGCAGCCGGGACAAGTCGTCCTACGAGCAGTACTTC. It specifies CASSRDKSSYEQYF.

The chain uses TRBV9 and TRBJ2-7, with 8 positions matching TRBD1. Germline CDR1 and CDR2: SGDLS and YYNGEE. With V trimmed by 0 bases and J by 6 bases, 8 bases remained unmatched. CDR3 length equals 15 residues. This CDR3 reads CASSVGIETGAEQYF. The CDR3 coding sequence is TGTGCCAGCAGCGTAGGGATTGAGACAGGGGCCGAGCAGTACTTC. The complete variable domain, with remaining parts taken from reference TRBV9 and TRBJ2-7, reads DSGVTQTPKHLITATGQRVTLRCSPRSGDLSVYWYQQSLDQGLQFLIQYYNGEERAKGNILERFSAQQFPDLHSELNLSSLELGDSALYFCASSVGIETGAEQYFGPGTRLTVT.

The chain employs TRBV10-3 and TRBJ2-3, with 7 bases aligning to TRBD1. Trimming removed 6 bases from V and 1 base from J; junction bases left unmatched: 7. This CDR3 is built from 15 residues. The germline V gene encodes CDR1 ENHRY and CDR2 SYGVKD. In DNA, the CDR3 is TGTGCCATCAGGAAGGGACAGTGGGGCACAGATACGCAGTATTTT. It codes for CAIRKGQWGTDTQYF.

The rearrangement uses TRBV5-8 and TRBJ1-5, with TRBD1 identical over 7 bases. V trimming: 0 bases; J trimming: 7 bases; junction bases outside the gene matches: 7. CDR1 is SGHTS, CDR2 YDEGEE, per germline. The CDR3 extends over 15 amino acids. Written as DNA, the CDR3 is TGTGCCAGCAGCTTGGAAGGGACAGAACTGCAGCCCCAGCATTTT. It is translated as CASSLEGTELQPQHF.

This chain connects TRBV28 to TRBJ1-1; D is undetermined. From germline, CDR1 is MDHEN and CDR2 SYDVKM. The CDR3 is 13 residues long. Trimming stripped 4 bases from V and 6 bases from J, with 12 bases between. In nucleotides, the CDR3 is TGTGCCAGCAGTTACGAGGGATTGGCTGAAGCTTTCTTT. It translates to CASSYEGLAEAFF.

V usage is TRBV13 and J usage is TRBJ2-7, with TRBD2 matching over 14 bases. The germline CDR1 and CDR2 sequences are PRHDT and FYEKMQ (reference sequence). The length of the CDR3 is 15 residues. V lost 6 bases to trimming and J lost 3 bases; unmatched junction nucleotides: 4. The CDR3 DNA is TGTGCCAGCAGTAGGACTAGCGGGGGGAACTACGAGCAGTACTTC. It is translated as CASSRTSGGNYEQYF.

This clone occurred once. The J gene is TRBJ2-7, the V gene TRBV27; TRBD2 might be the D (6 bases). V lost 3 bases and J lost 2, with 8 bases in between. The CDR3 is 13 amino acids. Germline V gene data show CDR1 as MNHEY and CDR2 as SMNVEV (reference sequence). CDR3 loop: CASSFRLAYEQYF. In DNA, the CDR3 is TGTGCCAGCAGTTTCCGACTAGCCTACGAGCAGTACTTC.

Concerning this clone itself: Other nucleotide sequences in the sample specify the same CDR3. CDR3 in DNA: TGCGCCAGCAGCTTAGACGGGAGCTCTGGAAACACCATATATTTT. Translation gives CASSLDGSSGNTIYF. The V and J genes are TRBV5-1 and TRBJ1-3; D uncertain. This CDR3 is 15 amino acids long. V gave up 2 bases and J gave up 0 bases, with 9 bases separating them. Germline V gives CDR1 SGHRS, CDR2 YFSETQ.

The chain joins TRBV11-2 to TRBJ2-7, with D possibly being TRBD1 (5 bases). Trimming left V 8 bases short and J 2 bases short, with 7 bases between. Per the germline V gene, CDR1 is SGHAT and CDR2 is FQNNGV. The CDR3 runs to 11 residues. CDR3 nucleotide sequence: TGTGCCAGCGACAGTGCCTACGAGCAGTACTTC. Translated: CASDSAYEQYF.